The source of this T cell receptor (beta chain) is a study of cytomegalovirus exposure and HLA in healthy donors. CDR1 and CDR2 from the germline V gene are MNHEY and SVGAGI. The CDR3 extends over 14 amino acids. To note about this clone: At one end, the junction sequence differs from germline, possibly due to a read error.

The PCR made use of 60 Vbeta and 13 Jbeta primers. The method was immunoSEQ multiplex PCR; TCRdb's version includes in-frame clones alone and lacks a portion of them. The repertoire holds fewer than 70,000 clones, with about 74% as singletons. This TCR derives from a woman aged 55-75 years in good health and CMV-seropositive. Sequenced input: PBMCs. This chain connects TRBV6-5 to TRBJ2-7; TRBD1 matches at 8 bases. The CDR3 DNA reads TGTGCCGGCAGTAACCGGGACAGGAGGGGCGAGCAGTACTTC. It encodes CAGSNRDRRGEQYF.